The clone carrying this T cell receptor beta chain was observed a few times. The data were obtained in a study of cytomegalovirus exposure and HLA in healthy donors. The trim removed 4 bases at V and 0 bases at J, leaving 14 bases unmatched. The germline CDR1 and CDR2 sequences are SGHRS and YFSETQ. The CDR3 contains 19 residues. The PCR ran on 60 Vbeta and 13 Jbeta primers. Sequencing used immunoSEQ multiplex PCR; TCRdb keeps in-frame clones, though not all of them. The sample gives around 200,000 clones, about three quarters of which show up once; roughly 3.7% is in the top ten. This receptor was taken from a woman aged 55-70 years in good health and CMV-seropositive. The specimen was PBMCs. The chain employs TRBV5-1 and TRBJ1-5; 9 bases line up with TRBD1. CDR3 nucleotides: TGCGCCAGCAGCGTCCTGGGACAGGGAAGAGAACATAGCAATCAGCCCCAGCATTTT. Translating it yields CASSVLGQGREHSNQPQHF.